A single sample gave rise to the 32 T cell receptor beta chains below, sequenced in a study of OX40 agonist ivuxolimab in advanced cancers. This table comes from immunoSEQ multiplex PCR, and its TCRdb copy is limited to in-frame clones, with some not included. Found here are 60,000 to 65,000 clones, roughly 86% of them singletons; the top ten hold 7.5% to 10%. The sample in question was CD4+ or CD8+ T cells sorted from blood, obtained in a trial of the OX40 agonist ivuxolimab. Receptors were obtained from an adult with an advanced solid tumor such as melanoma, head and neck, liver or kidney cancer.

The J gene is TRBJ2-5, the V gene TRBV7-2; 7 positions agree with TRBD2. The tail of the sequence fits TRBJ2-7 better, so the J call may be wrong. The CDR3 runs to 15 residues. Germline CDR1 is SGHTA and CDR2 is FQGNSA. The CDR3 DNA sequence: TGTGCCAGCAGCTTAGGCGGGAGAGGGTCCTACGAGCAGTACTTC. This translates into CASSLGGRGSYEQYF.

J is TRBJ2-3 and V is TRBV19; D perhaps matches TRBD2 (6 bases). Germline CDR1 is LNHDA and CDR2 is SQIVND (reference sequence). CDR3 length: 16 residues. The V end lost 5 bases, the J end lost 0 bases, and 15 bases lay between the germline ends. The CDR3 DNA is TGTGCCAGTAGTGTTATAGCGGACCTAAGCACAGATACGCAGTATTTT. It specifies CASSVIADLSTDTQYF.

V and J are TRBV5-4 and TRBJ2-2; no reliable D call. The length of the CDR3 is 15 residues. Trimming cost V 0 bases and J 5 bases, with 11 bases left between them. Germline V lookup: CDR1 SGHNT, CDR2 YYREEE (reference sequence). Here the CDR3 reads CASSLGPLGTGELFF. The CDR3, as DNA: TGTGCCAGCAGCTTGGGACCCCTAGGGACCGGGGAGCTGTTTTTT.

The V call is TRBV28, the J call TRBJ2-5, with TRBD2 as a possible D gene (6 bases). V was trimmed by 6 bases and J by 5 bases, leaving 22 bases between them. This CDR3 has 16 amino acids. The V gene's germline CDR1 is MDHEN and CDR2 SYDVKM. For the CDR3, the DNA is TGTGCCAGCAGCTACTCTCCGGGTTTCCGGGGGGAGACCCAGTACTTC. Its translation is CASSYSPGFRGETQYF.

CDR3 coding DNA: TGTGCCAGCAGTGAGGGGGCTAGGGGGCATTCACCCCTCCACTTT. It encodes CASSEGARGHSPLHF. The chain joins TRBV2 to TRBJ1-6; 7 bases map to TRBD1. The CDR3 has 15 residues. Germline CDR1 SNHLY, CDR2 FYNNEI. J gave up 8 bases and V 3 bases, and 7 bases lay outside the gene matches.

The chain links TRBV6-1 to TRBJ2-1, with TRBD1 matching over 8 bases. V gave up 4 bases and J gave up 0 bases; unmatched junction bases: 5. Germline-derived CDR1 and CDR2 are MNHNS and SASEGT. This CDR3 is 16 amino acids long. CDR3 sequence reads: CASSAGQGNSYNEQFF. CDR3 bases: TGTGCCAGCAGTGCCGGACAGGGTAACTCCTACAATGAGCAGTTCTTC.

The sample holds one count of this clone. The rearrangement links TRBV7-6 to TRBJ2-2; 11 nucleotides line up with TRBD2. The CDR3 spans 18 residues. V was pared by 5 bases and J by 4 bases, with 12 bases of the junction left unmatched. CDR1 is SGHVS and CDR2 is FNYEAQ in the germline V gene. In DNA form, the CDR3 reads TGTGCCAGCAGCCCCCGGGCTAGCGGGGGGTGGGGCACCGGGGAGCTGTTTTTT. Translated: CASSPRASGGWGTGELFF.

This chain links TRBV4-3 with TRBJ1-2; D perhaps matches TRBD1 (5 bases). There are 14 residues in the CDR3. CDR1 and CDR2 from the germline V gene are LGHNA and YSLEER. Between the trimmed V and J ends, which lost 0 bases and 4 bases, there was a span of 9 bases. CDR3 in amino acids: CASSQESQGYGYTF. CDR3 coding DNA: TGCGCCAGCAGCCAAGAATCTCAGGGCTATGGCTACACCTTC.

The chain employs TRBV12-5 and TRBJ2-7; 7 bases fit TRBD1. After removal of 2 bases from V and 0 bases from J, the junction contained 7 bases not matched to a gene. The germline V gene has CDR1 LGHNT and CDR2 FRNRAP. The CDR3 covers 16 residues. CDR3 residues: CASGLPDRRCSYEQYF. CDR3 sequence (DNA): TGTGCTAGTGGTTTGCCGGACAGGCGTTGCTCCTACGAGCAGTACTTC.

V and J are TRBV19 and TRBJ1-1; D may be TRBD1 (6 bases). The CDR3 spans 13 residues. Trimming removed 9 bases from V and 3 bases from J, with 14 bases in between. Germline CDR1 reads LNHDA; CDR2 reads SQIVND (reference sequence). DNA for the CDR3: TGTGCCAGCACAGGGTTTTGGTACACTGAAGCTTTCTTT. It codes for CASTGFWYTEAFF.

This chain uses TRBV30 with TRBJ1-5; D unclear. The CDR3 is made up of 15 amino acids. The V and J ends lost 3 bases and 1 base respectively, with 13 bases between them. Germline CDR1 reads GTSNPN; CDR2 reads SVGIG (reference sequence). The CDR3 DNA sequence: TGTGCCTGGAGCGCCGCGAGTGGAAGCAATCAGCCCCAGCATTTT. Protein: CAWSAASGSNQPQHF.

This clone was found a few times. V gene TRBV7-2 combines with J gene TRBJ1-5; D is uncertain. The CDR3 is 13 amino acids. V lost 6 bases, J lost 6 bases, and 12 bases lay in between. CDR1 is SGHTA and CDR2 is FQGNSA in the germline V gene. The CDR3 here is CASSLAPFQPQHF. CDR3 sequence (DNA): TGTGCCAGCAGTCTAGCCCCTTTTCAGCCCCAGCATTTT.

The chain employs TRBV7-9 and TRBJ2-5; a weak D match, TRBD2 (7 bases). The J call could be wrong; TRBJ2-7 is a better fit for the DNA end. The CDR3 is 13 residues long. Germline assignment: CDR1 SEHNR and CDR2 FQNEAQ (reference sequence). Here the CDR3 reads CASSSQGGGEQYF. In nucleotides, the CDR3 is TGTGCCAGCAGCTCCCAAGGGGGGGGCGAGCAGTACTTC.

This chain connects TRBV11-2 to TRBJ1-1; D not resolved. CDR1 is SGHAT and CDR2 is FQNNGV in the germline V gene. Trimming cost V 3 bases and J 4 bases, with 15 bases left between them. The CDR3 sequence is 15 residues long. CDR3 sequence: CASSFHPGTGTEAFF. The CDR3 DNA reads as TGTGCCAGCAGCTTCCACCCCGGAACGGGCACTGAAGCTTTCTTT.

This clone was recorded a few times. The genes are TRBV4-3 and TRBJ1-2; 7 nucleotides line up with TRBD1. The CDR3 runs to 15 residues. V shed 2 bases, J shed 8 bases, and the junction held 11 bases outside the gene matches. Germline V lookup: CDR1 LGHNA, CDR2 YSLEER. The CDR3 is CASSQSTTGIDGYTF. The CDR3 bases are TGCGCCAGCAGCCAATCGACGACAGGGATAGACGGCTACACCTTC.

This chain joins TRBV4-1 and TRBJ1-2, with a possible D match to TRBD1 (5 bases). CDR3 size: 15 residues. Germline CDR1 is MGHRA and CDR2 is YSYEKL. Trimming removed 0 bases from V and 7 bases from J, with 15 bases in between. The CDR3 spells CASSQEARARGGYTF. CDR3 coding DNA: TGCGCCAGCAGCCAAGAGGCCAGGGCGAGAGGTGGCTACACCTTC.

This clone was found once. This chain joins TRBV27 and TRBJ2-1, with D tentatively TRBD2 (6 bases). The V gene lost 5 bases and the J gene lost 3 bases, with 20 bases spanning the gap. The CDR3 runs to 17 residues. Germline lookup yields CDR1 MNHEY and CDR2 SMNVEV (reference sequence). The CDR3 loop reads CASSPLGMEGNYNEQFF. The CDR3 bases are TGTGCCAGCAGTCCCCTCGGGATGGAGGGAAACTACAATGAGCAGTTCTTC.

The chain links TRBV11-2 to TRBJ2-7; 7 bases agree with TRBD1. With V trimmed by 1 base and J by 2 bases, 2 bases remained unmatched. The CDR3 has 14 amino acids. Looked up from germline, CDR1 is SGHAT and CDR2 is FQNNGV. The CDR3 region is CASSLGDRAYEQYF. The CDR3, as DNA: TGTGCCAGCAGCTTAGGGGACAGAGCCTACGAGCAGTACTTC.

CDR3 nucleotide sequence: TGTGCCAGCAGTACCAGGGGTTACGTGGATCAGCCCCAGCATTTT. Translation gives CASSTRGYVDQPQHF. The chain employs TRBV28 and TRBJ1-5, with D possibly TRBD1 on 6 matching bases. This CDR3 comprises 15 residues. Germline V lookup: CDR1 MDHEN, CDR2 SYDVKM. V shed 5 bases and J shed 5 bases, with 16 bases lying between them.

This rearrangement joins TRBV19 to TRBJ2-5; the D is unclear. Trimming took 1 base from V and 3 from J, leaving 21 bases between them. This CDR3 spans 18 amino acids. Germline-derived CDR1 and CDR2 are LNHDA and SQIVND (reference sequence). The CDR3 nucleotides read TGTGCCAGTAGTATAGCATTTGGTTCTCTAGGGCCCAAAGAGACCCAGTACTTC. Protein: CASSIAFGSLGPKETQYF.

The chain joins TRBV9 to TRBJ2-1; D uncertain. The V end lost 1 base, the J end lost 7 bases, and 12 bases lay between the germline ends. The CDR3 has 14 residues. CDR1 is SGDLS and CDR2 is YYNGEE in the germline V gene. CDR3 DNA sequence: TGTGCCAGCAGCGTAACTGCCCAGACAAATGAGCAGTTCTTC. Encoded protein: CASSVTAQTNEQFF.

This chain uses TRBV11-1 with TRBJ2-5, with TRBD2 identical over 9 bases. Germline CDR1 is SGHAT and CDR2 is FQDESV (reference sequence). J was trimmed by 2 bases and V by 3 bases; bases with no gene match: 4. The CDR3 is 15 residues long. CDR3 sequence: CASSFTSGPQETQYF. CDR3 in DNA: TGTGCCAGCAGCTTTACTAGCGGGCCACAAGAGACCCAGTACTTC. The whole variable domain, remainder taken from reference TRBV11-1 and TRBJ2-5, is EAEVAQSPRYKITEKSQAVAFWCDPISGHATLYWYRQILGQGPELLVQFQDESVVDDSQLPKDRFSAERLKGVDSTLKIQPAELGDSAMYLCASSFTSGPQETQYFGPGTRLLVL.

The genes are TRBV5-6 and TRBJ2-5; D unclear. Germline-derived CDR1 and CDR2 are SGHDT and YYEEEE. The CDR3 totals 12 residues. The germline V and J ends were trimmed by 4 bases and 1 base, with 5 bases remaining between them. The CDR3 bases are TGTGCCAGCAGCATAATCCAAGAGACCCAGTACTTC. Encoded protein: CASSIIQETQYF. Using reference TRBV5-6 and TRBJ2-5 for the parts outside the CDR3, the full variable domain is DAGVTQSPTHLIKTRGQQVTLRCSPKSGHDTVSWYQQALGQGPQFIFQYYEEEERQRGNFPDRFSGHQFPNYSSELNVNALLLGDSALYLCASSIIQETQYFGPGTRLLVL.

This clone was observed a few times. V and J are TRBV15 and TRBJ1-5; D remains ambiguous. The CDR3 has 13 amino acids. The V end lost 7 bases, the J end lost 1 base, and 8 bases lay between the germline ends. Germline CDR1 reads LNHNV; CDR2 reads YYDKDF (reference sequence). CDR3 region: CATTAESNQPQHF. CDR3 in DNA: TGTGCCACCACGGCGGAAAGCAATCAGCCCCAGCATTTT.

The V and J genes are TRBV7-2 and TRBJ2-5, with TRBD1 matching over 7 bases. Looked up from germline, CDR1 is SGHTA and CDR2 is FQGNSA. The CDR3 is 14 amino acids. V lost 1 base, J lost 4 bases, and 3 bases stayed unmatched. The DNA for the CDR3 is TGTGCCAGCAGCTTAGGAAACAGGGGAGAGACCCAGTACTTC. This encodes CASSLGNRGETQYF.

V usage is TRBV18 and J usage is TRBJ2-1; no reliable D call. The CDR3 covers 16 residues. Germline CDR1 and CDR2: KGHSH and LQKENI. The V end lost 3 bases, the J end lost 4 bases, and 16 bases lay between the germline ends. As DNA, the CDR3 is TGTGCCAGCTCACCTGTAGGGTCTATCCTTTACAATGAGCAGTTCTTC. Translation: CASSPVGSILYNEQFF.

V is TRBV25-1 and J is TRBJ1-3; D possibly corresponds to TRBD1 (5 bases). CDR1 MGHDK and CDR2 SYGVNS come from the germline V gene. The V end lost 4 bases, the J end lost 4 bases, and 14 bases lay between the germline ends. CDR3 length: 15 amino acids. The chain's CDR3 is CASSAQGMLGNTIYF. CDR3 nucleotides: TGTGCCAGCAGTGCTCAGGGAATGCTCGGAAACACCATATATTTT. Combining the CDR3 with reference TRBV25-1 and TRBJ1-3 gives the whole variable domain EADIYQTPRYLVIGTGKKITLECSQTMGHDKMYWYQQDPGMELHLIHYSYGVNSTEKGDLSSESTVSRIRTEHFPLTLESARPSHTSQYLCASSAQGMLGNTIYFGEGSWLTVV.

This clone turned up a few times. CDR3 sequence (DNA): TGTGCCAGCAGGACAGGGATAGAGACTGAAGCTTTCTTT. It encodes CASRTGIETEAFF. The V call is TRBV27, the J call TRBJ1-1; 7 bases map to TRBD1. The germline V gene has CDR1 MNHEY and CDR2 SMNVEV (reference sequence). J was trimmed by 5 bases and V by 6 bases; bases with no gene match: 6. This CDR3 has 13 residues.

This chain links TRBV5-6 with TRBJ2-7; 9 positions match TRBD1. The junction had 5 bases not matched to a gene; V was cut back by 4 bases and J by 3 bases. Germline CDR1 SGHDT, CDR2 YYEEEE. The CDR3 runs to 14 residues. The CDR3 loop is CASSPGTGNYEQYF. The CDR3 DNA reads TGTGCCAGCAGCCCTGGGACAGGGAACTACGAGCAGTACTTC.

The chain combines TRBV10-3 with TRBJ1-2; possibly TRBD1 for D (6 bases). Per germline, CDR1 ENHRY and CDR2 SYGVKD. Deletions cut 8 bases from V and 8 bases from J, with 12 bases between. This CDR3 is 11 amino acids long. The CDR3 DNA is TGTGCCATCGGAAACAGGGACGGCTACACCTTC. Translation gives CAIGNRDGYTF.

This chain joins TRBV2 and TRBJ2-4; perhaps TRBD1 as D (5 bases). Trimming cost V 3 bases and J 0 bases, with 9 bases left between them. The CDR3 spans 15 residues. The germline V gene encodes CDR1 SNHLY and CDR2 FYNNEI. CDR3 sequence reads: CASSDAGLAKNIQYF. The CDR3 nucleotides are TGTGCCAGCAGTGATGCAGGGCTAGCCAAAAACATTCAGTACTTC.

This clone has a single count. The chain combines TRBV7-2 with TRBJ2-7; D remains unclear. Germline CDR1 reads SGHTA; CDR2 reads FQGNSA. V was pared by 3 bases and J by 3 bases, with 12 bases between. This CDR3 has 14 residues. The CDR3 spells CASSFQPGYYEQYF. As DNA, the CDR3 is TGTGCCAGCAGCTTTCAGCCCGGATACTACGAGCAGTACTTC. The complete variable domain, with remaining parts taken from reference TRBV7-2 and TRBJ2-7, reads GAGVSQSPSNKVTEKGKDVELRCDPISGHTALYWYRQSLGQGLEFLIYFQGNSAPDKSGLPSDRFSAERTGGSVSTLTIQRTQQEDSAVYLCASSFQPGYYEQYFGPGTRLTVT.